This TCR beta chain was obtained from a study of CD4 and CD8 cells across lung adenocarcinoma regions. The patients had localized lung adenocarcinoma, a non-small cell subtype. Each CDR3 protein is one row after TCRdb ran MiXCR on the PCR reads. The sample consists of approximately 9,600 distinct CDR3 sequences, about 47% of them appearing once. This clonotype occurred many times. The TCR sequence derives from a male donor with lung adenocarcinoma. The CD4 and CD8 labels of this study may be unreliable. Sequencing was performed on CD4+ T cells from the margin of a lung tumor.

CDR3 residues: CASRAGANTGELFF. Written as DNA, the CDR3 is TGTGCCAGCAGGGCGGGAGCCAACACCGGGGAGCTGTTTTTT. The V call is TRBV27, the J call TRBJ2-2; 7 nucleotides match TRBD2. CDR3 length equals 14 residues. From germline, CDR1 is MNHEY and CDR2 SMNVEV (reference sequence). J gave up 2 bases and V 6 bases, and 3 bases lay outside the gene matches.